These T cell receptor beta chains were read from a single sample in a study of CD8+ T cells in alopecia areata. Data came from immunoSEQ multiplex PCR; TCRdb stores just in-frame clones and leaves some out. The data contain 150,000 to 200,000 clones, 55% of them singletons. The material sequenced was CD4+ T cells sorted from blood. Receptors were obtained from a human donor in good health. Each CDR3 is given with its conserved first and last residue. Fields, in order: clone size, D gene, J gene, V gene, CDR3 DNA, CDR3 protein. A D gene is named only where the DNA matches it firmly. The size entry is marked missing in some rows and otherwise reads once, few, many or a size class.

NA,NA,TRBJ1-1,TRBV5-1,TGCGCCAGCAGCTTGGAGGACCTGAACACTGAAGCTTTCTTT,CASSLEDLNTEAFF
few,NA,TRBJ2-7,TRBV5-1,TGCGCCAGCAGAAATGGTGGGGATTCCTACGAGCAGTACTTC,CASRNGGDSYEQYF
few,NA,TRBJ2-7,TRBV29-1,TGCAGCTTTCTGTCCCAGGGGTACGAGCAGTACTTC,CSFLSQGYEQYF
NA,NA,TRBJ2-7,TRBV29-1,TGCAGCGTTGGGGGCAGCTACGAGCAGTACTTC,CSVGGSYEQYF
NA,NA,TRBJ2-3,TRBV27,TGTGCCAGCAGCCCCCCCGCAGCAGATACGCAGTATTTT,CASSPPAADTQYF
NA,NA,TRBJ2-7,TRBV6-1,TGTGCCAGCAGTGAAAATGGGTGGAACGCAAACGAGCAGTACTTC,CASSENGWNANEQYF
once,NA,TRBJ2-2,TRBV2,TGTGCCAGCAGGGACAGCGCAACGAACACCGGGGAGCTGTTTTTT,CASRDSATNTGELFF
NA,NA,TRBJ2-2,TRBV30,TGTGCCTGTCATCAGGGAAGTAGCACCGGGGAGCTGTTTTTT,CACHQGSSTGELFF
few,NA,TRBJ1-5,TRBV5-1,TGCGCCAGCAGCGCGTATAGCAATCAGCCCCAGCATTTT,CASSAYSNQPQHF
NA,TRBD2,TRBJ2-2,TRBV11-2,TGTGCCAGCAGCCTCGGGACTAGGAGTAACACCGGGGAGCTGTTTTTT,CASSLGTRSNTGELFF
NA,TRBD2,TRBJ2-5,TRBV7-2,TGTGCCAGCAGCGCAGGACTAGCGGGAGGGCGAGAGACCCAGTACTTC,CASSAGLAGGRETQYF
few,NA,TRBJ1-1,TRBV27,TGTGCCAGCAGTGTTAGACAGTTGCATTCTGAAGCTTTCTTT,CASSVRQLHSEAFF
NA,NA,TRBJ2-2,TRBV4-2,TGTGCCAGCAGCCAAGATGGGGGGCAGGCCGCGAACACCGGGGAGCTGTTTTTT,CASSQDGGQAANTGELFF
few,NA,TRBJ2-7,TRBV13,TGTGCCAGCAGCTTAGAACCCCAAGGCCTAGCCTACGAGCAGTACTTC,CASSLEPQGLAYEQYF
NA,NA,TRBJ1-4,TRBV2,TGTGCCAGCAAAGACAGCCCAACTAATGAAAAACTGTTTTTT,CASKDSPTNEKLFF
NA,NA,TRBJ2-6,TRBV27,TGTGCCAGCAGTTCCCTCTCTGGGGCCAACGTCCTGACTTTC,CASSSLSGANVLTF
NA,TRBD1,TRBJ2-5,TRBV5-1,TGCGCCAGCAGCATACCGACAGGGAGAAGGGAGACCCAGTACTTC,CASSIPTGRRETQYF
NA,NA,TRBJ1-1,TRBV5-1,TGCGCCAGCAGCTCCCCCGGGAGGGTGAACACTGAAGCTTTCTTT,CASSSPGRVNTEAFF
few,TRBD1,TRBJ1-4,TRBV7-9,TGTGCCAGCAGCAGTGGGACAGGGGTAACTAATGAAAAACTGTTTTTT,CASSSGTGVTNEKLFF
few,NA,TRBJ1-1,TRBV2,TGTGCCAGCATTCCGGGACACCGATCTTTAAAAGCTTTCTTT,CASIPGHRSLKAFF
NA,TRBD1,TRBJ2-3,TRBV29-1,TGCAGCGCTCAAACAGGGGGCTCAGATACGCAGTATTTT,CSAQTGGSDTQYF
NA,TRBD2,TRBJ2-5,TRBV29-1,TGCAGCGTGCGGACTAGCGGGAGGGCCTGGGAGACCCAGTACTTC,CSVRTSGRAWETQYF
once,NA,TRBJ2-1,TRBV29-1,TGCAGCGTTTCGGGGGCCCCCATCAATGAGCAGTTCTTC,CSVSGAPINEQFF
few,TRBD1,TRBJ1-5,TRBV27,TGTGCCAGCAGTTTGGTGGGACAGGGCAATCAGCCCCAGCATTTT,CASSLVGQGNQPQHF
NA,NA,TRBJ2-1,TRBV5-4,TGTGCCACCGGGCGGGCTCGGACTGGGATCTACAATGAGCAGTTCTTC,CATGRARTGIYNEQFF
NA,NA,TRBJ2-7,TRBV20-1,TGCAGTGCTAGTAAGACCTACGAGCAGTACTTC,CSASKTYEQYF
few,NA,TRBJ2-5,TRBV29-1,TGCAGCGTCGCCTCCACTAGCAAGGAGACCCAGTACTTC,CSVASTSKETQYF
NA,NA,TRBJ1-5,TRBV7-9,TGTGCCAGCAGCTCCGGCTTAAATCAGCCCCAGCATTTT,CASSSGLNQPQHF
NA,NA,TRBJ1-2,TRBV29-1,TGCAGCGTCCAGCCCGTACTCTATGGCTACACCTTC,CSVQPVLYGYTF
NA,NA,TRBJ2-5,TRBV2,TGTGCCAGCACAATCGGCAGGGGTCTCGAGACCCAGTACTTC,CASTIGRGLETQYF
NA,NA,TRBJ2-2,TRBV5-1,TGCGCCAGCAGCTTCAAGGGCCACGGGGAGCTGTTTTTT,CASSFKGHGELFF
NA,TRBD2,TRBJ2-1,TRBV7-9,TGTGCCAGCAGCTTATTAGCGGGCCCCTCCTACAATGAGCAGTTCTTC,CASSLLAGPSYNEQFF